The 32 T cell receptor beta chains in this list originate from one sample, sequenced in a study of blood T cell repertoires in COVID-19. Produced via immunoSEQ multiplex PCR; TCRdb's table is partial and in-frame only. The sample includes under 200,000 clones, approximately 80% of them seen just once. The sequenced sample consisted of peripheral blood. The receptors derive from a woman between 55 and 75 years old with acute or convalescent COVID-19.

The chain has TRBV6-2 or TRBV6-3 and TRBJ2-6; D is undetermined. Germline loops: CDR1 MNHEY, CDR2 SVGEGT. Deletions cut 0 bases from V and 0 bases from J, with 6 bases between. CDR3 length equals 16 residues. The CDR3, as DNA: TGTGCCAGCAGTTACTCGACAAGCTCTGGGGCCAACGTCCTGACTTTC. It translates to CASSYSTSSGANVLTF.

This clone was counted a single time. This chain joins TRBV6-5 and TRBJ1-6; D may be TRBD1 (6 bases). The CDR3 has 14 amino acids. V shed 5 bases and J shed 6 bases, with 11 bases lying between them. Germline CDR1 is MNHEY and CDR2 is SVGAGI. The CDR3 DNA reads as TGTGCCAGCAGTCAGGGGCTGTTTAATTCACCCCTCCACTTT. It translates to CASSQGLFNSPLHF.

The chain employs TRBV7-9 and TRBJ1-4; 7 bases line up with TRBD1. This CDR3 is 14 amino acids long. Germline CDR1 reads SEHNR; CDR2 reads FQNEAQ (reference sequence). V lost 5 bases to trimming and J lost 7 bases; unmatched junction nucleotides: 7. In DNA, the CDR3 is TGTGCCAGCAGCAGGACAGGTCTGTTTGAAAAACTGTTTTTT. Amino acid sequence: CASSRTGLFEKLFF.

The chain uses TRBV6-5 and TRBJ2-7; possible D gene TRBD2, 6 bases. Trimming removed 6 bases at V and 7 bases at J, with 22 bases between. The CDR3 contains 15 residues. Germline CDR1 and CDR2: MNHEY and SVGAGI. The CDR3 coding sequence is TGTGCCAGCAGCCGCAAGGGGACTCTGCCTAAGGAGCAGTACTTC. Its protein is CASSRKGTLPKEQYF.

The J gene is TRBJ1-5, the V gene TRBV11-2, with D possibly being TRBD1 (6 bases). Per germline, CDR1 SGHAT and CDR2 FQNNGV. CDR3 length: 14 residues. V was trimmed by 5 bases and J by 6 bases, leaving 14 bases between them. CDR3 sequence (DNA): TGTGCCAGCAGCGCGCGGACAGTAAGTCAGCCCCAGCATTTT. Translation: CASSARTVSQPQHF.

The V call is TRBV7-2, the J call TRBJ1-2, with D possibly being TRBD1 (5 bases). Germline V CDR1 and CDR2: SGHTA, FQGNSA. This CDR3 is 14 amino acids long. The V end lost 0 bases, the J end lost 3 bases, and 8 bases lay between the germline ends. CDR3: CASSLAGGDYGYTF. The CDR3 region has the DNA TGTGCCAGCAGCTTAGCGGGGGGGGACTATGGCTACACCTTC. The entire variable domain, with the rest obtained from reference TRBV7-2 and TRBJ1-2, is as follows: GAGVSQSPSNKVTEKGKDVELRCDPISGHTALYWYRQSLGQGLEFLIYFQGNSAPDKSGLPSDRFSAERTGGSVSTLTIQRTQQEDSAVYLCASSLAGGDYGYTFGSGTRLTVV.

The chain is built from TRBV7-8 and TRBJ1-5; 7 nucleotides agree with TRBD1. Germline V CDR1 and CDR2: SGHVS, FQNEAQ. Trimming at V came to 5 bases and at J to 9 bases, leaving 19 bases not matched to a gene. The CDR3 has 17 residues. This CDR3 is CASSPSATGALAPPQHF. The CDR3 region has the DNA TGTGCCAGCAGCCCATCCGCTACAGGGGCTTTGGCCCCGCCCCAGCATTTT.

The gene calls are TRBV7-2 and TRBJ2-5; TRBD1 matches at 7 bases. The V gene's germline CDR1 is SGHTA and CDR2 FQGNSA. CDR3 length equals 15 residues. J gave up 1 base and V 3 bases, and 5 bases lay outside the gene matches. DNA for the CDR3: TGTGCCAGCAGCTTTTGGACAGGCCTCCAAGAGACCCAGTACTTC. Translated: CASSFWTGLQETQYF.

The rearrangement joins TRBV6-6 to TRBJ2-7; 11 nucleotides match TRBD1. Looked up from germline, CDR1 is MNHNY and CDR2 is SVGAGI (reference sequence). With V trimmed by 4 bases and J by 4 bases, 6 bases remained unmatched. There are 15 residues in the CDR3. The CDR3 DNA reads TGTGCCAGCAGTTTTCTCGGACAGGGGGCATACGAGCAGTACTTC. As protein: CASSFLGQGAYEQYF.

The gene calls are TRBV10-2 and TRBJ2-1; 9 nucleotides line up with TRBD2. Trimming took 9 bases from V and 6 from J; bases not matched to a gene: 18. The CDR3 runs to 17 residues. Germline CDR1 reads WSHSY; CDR2 reads SAAADI. The CDR3 region is CASSGNGGGAKPNEQFF. The CDR3 bases are TGCGCCAGTTCGGGAAACGGCGGGGGGGCAAAACCCAATGAGCAGTTCTTC.

V gene TRBV30 combines with J gene TRBJ1-2, with 8 bases that match TRBD1. CDR3 length equals 14 residues. Germline V gene lookup returns CDR1 GTSNPN and CDR2 SVGIG (reference sequence). V gave up 3 bases and J gave up 4 bases; unmatched junction bases: 7. The CDR3 bases are TGTGCCTGGAGCCCCGGACAGGGAGCCTATGGCTACACCTTC. This encodes CAWSPGQGAYGYTF.

The J gene is TRBJ1-5, the V gene TRBV5-8; D is uncertain. This CDR3 is 14 amino acids long. CDR1 and CDR2 from the germline V gene are SGHTS and YDEGEE. The V end lost 2 bases, the J end lost 2 bases, and 8 bases lay between the germline ends. CDR3 region: CASSLRGGNQPQHF. Written as DNA, the CDR3 is TGTGCCAGCAGCTTAAGAGGAGGCAATCAGCCCCAGCATTTT.

This chain connects TRBV24-1 to TRBJ1-1; TRBD1 is a possible D gene (6 bases). The CDR3 totals 15 residues. Germline assignment: CDR1 KGHDR and CDR2 SFDVKD. V shed 7 bases and J shed 7 bases, with 21 bases lying between them. The CDR3 sequence is CATRTEDQGYDEAFF. The CDR3 region has the DNA TGTGCCACCAGGACGGAGGACCAGGGGTATGATGAAGCTTTCTTT.

The V gene is TRBV5-1, the J gene TRBJ1-1; no definite D call. The V and J ends lost 0 bases and 2 bases respectively, with 8 bases between them. The CDR3 runs to 14 residues. CDR1 is SGHRS, CDR2 YFSETQ, per germline. DNA for the CDR3: TGCGCCAGCAGCTTGGCGACAATCAACACTGAAGCTTTCTTT. The encoded protein is CASSLATINTEAFF.

This chain connects TRBV15 to TRBJ2-7; the match to TRBD1 covers 7 bases. After removal of 5 bases from V and 3 bases from J, the junction contained 7 bases not matched to a gene. This CDR3 spans 14 amino acids. Germline V gene sequence: CDR1 LNHNV, CDR2 YYDKDF (reference sequence). CDR3 sequence: CATSFRGRNYEQYF. The CDR3 bases are TGTGCCACCAGCTTTAGGGGGCGCAACTACGAGCAGTACTTC.

CDR3 in DNA: TGTGCCAGTAACCTGGCTGCGAACACTGAAGCTTTCTTT. Protein: CASNLAANTEAFF. The V gene is TRBV19, the J gene TRBJ1-1; D is unresolved. Germline V CDR1 and CDR2: LNHDA, SQIVND (reference sequence). The ends were cut back, 7 bases at V and 1 base at J, with 10 bases in the middle. The CDR3 extends over 13 amino acids.

This chain uses TRBV9 with TRBJ1-4; 7 positions match TRBD1. The CDR3 has 15 amino acids. Germline trimming cut 0 bases from V and 4 bases from J; bases unmatched to any gene: 3. Germline CDR1 and CDR2: SGDLS and YYNGEE. The CDR3 region is CASSVEGASNEKLFF. Written as DNA, the CDR3 is TGTGCCAGCAGCGTAGAGGGGGCTAGTAATGAAAAACTGTTTTTT.

This clone was counted between two and nine times. The chain couples TRBV14 to TRBJ2-7; 9 positions match TRBD1. J was trimmed by 6 bases and V by 1 base; bases with no gene match: 7. Germline V gene data show CDR1 as SGHDN and CDR2 as FVKESK. The CDR3 is 15 amino acids. CDR3 sequence: CASSQGRQGGSEQYF. The CDR3 nucleotides are TGTGCCAGCAGCCAAGGCCGACAGGGGGGAAGCGAGCAGTACTTC.

In nucleotides, the CDR3 is TGTGCCAGCAGTTACTCGAGCAAGAAAGAGACCCAGTACTTC. This sequence encodes CASSYSSKKETQYF. The gene calls are TRBV6-2 or TRBV6-3 and TRBJ2-5; D uncertain. The V and J ends lost 0 bases and 3 bases respectively, with 8 bases between them. CDR3 size: 14 residues. Germline V gene data show CDR1 as MNHEY and CDR2 as SVGEGT.

A few counts support this clone. J is TRBJ1-6 and V is TRBV7-2, with D perhaps TRBD1 (5 bases). Germline V gives CDR1 SGHTA, CDR2 FQGNSA. V lost 3 bases, J lost 11 bases, and 14 bases lay in between. This CDR3 spans 14 amino acids. The DNA of the CDR3 is TGTGCCAGCAGCTTGGACGGGGGTGGGACACCCCTCCACTTT. Translation: CASSLDGGGTPLHF.

V is TRBV7-2 and J is TRBJ1-5; D uncertain. Germline assignment: CDR1 SGHTA and CDR2 FQGNSA. Between the trimmed V and J ends, which lost 1 base and 7 bases, there was a span of 11 bases. The CDR3 has 14 amino acids. The CDR3 nucleotides are TGTGCCAGCAGCTTAGGAATTACAGCCCAGCCCCAGCATTTT. This gives the protein CASSLGITAQPQHF.

The J gene is TRBJ1-3, the V gene TRBV5-1; 8 bases agree with TRBD1. V trimming: 2 bases; J trimming: 2 bases; junction bases outside the gene matches: 3. The CDR3 is 15 amino acids. Germline V CDR1 and CDR2: SGHRS, YFSETQ. The CDR3 protein is CASSLDRGAGNTIYF. In DNA, the CDR3 is TGCGCCAGCAGCTTAGACAGGGGCGCTGGAAACACCATATATTTT.

The CDR3 reads CASSSRGLGGEAQHF. The CDR3 bases are TGTGCCAGCAGTTCCAGGGGGCTCGGTGGGGAGGCCCAGCATTTT. The chain uses TRBV28 and TRBJ1-5, with 8 nucleotides matching TRBD1. The CDR3 contains 15 residues. V trimming: 4 bases; J trimming: 11 bases; junction bases outside the gene matches: 13. The germline CDR1 and CDR2 sequences are MDHEN and SYDVKM.

This clone was picked up a small number of times. V and J are TRBV19 and TRBJ1-5; weak D call: TRBD1 (5 bases). CDR1 and CDR2 from the germline V gene are LNHDA and SQIVND (reference sequence). V was trimmed by 9 bases and J by 2 bases, leaving 14 bases between them. The length of the CDR3 is 14 residues. The CDR3 region is CASQGNTGNQPQHF. DNA of the CDR3: TGTGCCAGCCAGGGTAATACTGGCAATCAGCCCCAGCATTTT.

The J gene is TRBJ1-4, the V gene TRBV5-8; no definite D call. The CDR3 is 12 residues long. CDR1 and CDR2 (germline): SGHTS, YDEGEE. The V end lost 0 bases, the J end lost 7 bases, and 4 bases lay between the germline ends. The CDR3 nucleotides are TGTGCCAGCAGCTTGGACGGTGAAAAACTGTTTTTT. Protein sequence: CASSLDGEKLFF.

V usage is TRBV28 and J usage is TRBJ1-2, with 8 bases matching TRBD1. The CDR3 sequence is 16 residues long. The V segment lost 5 bases and the J segment 3 bases; nucleotides outside the gene matches: 11. The germline V gene has CDR1 MDHEN and CDR2 SYDVKM. The CDR3 DNA sequence: TGTGCCAGCAGTCAGACTCAGGGGGCGGGTTACTATGGCTACACCTTC. The encoded protein is CASSQTQGAGYYGYTF.

V usage is TRBV5-4 and J usage is TRBJ1-2; D not certain. Germline CDR1 and CDR2: SGHNT and YYREEE (reference sequence). With 0 bases removed from V and 2 bases from J, the gap between germline ends came to 14 bases. The CDR3 runs to 16 residues. The CDR3 sequence: CASSLDPREGNYGYTF. CDR3 DNA sequence: TGTGCCAGCAGCTTGGACCCTAGGGAGGGAAACTATGGCTACACCTTC.

This chain joins TRBV28 and TRBJ2-5; D gene ambiguous. Trimming stripped 6 bases from V and 5 bases from J, with 16 bases between. The germline V gene has CDR1 MDHEN and CDR2 SYDVKM. The CDR3 covers 14 residues. Here the CDR3 reads CASSLLIRSETQYF. CDR3 coding DNA: TGTGCCAGCAGCCTACTAATACGCTCGGAGACCCAGTACTTC.

CDR3 protein: CASSESRGPGANVLTF. The CDR3, as DNA: TGCGCCAGCAGTGAGTCTAGGGGGCCCGGGGCCAACGTCCTGACTTTC. The gene calls are TRBV10-1 and TRBJ2-6, with 7 bases fitting TRBD1. The CDR3 length is 16 residues. Trimming cost V 0 bases and J 4 bases; bases outside gene matches: 3. Germline-derived CDR1 and CDR2 are WNHNN and SYGVQD (reference sequence).

This clone was seen once. The chain recombines TRBV2 with TRBJ2-5; 10 nucleotides line up with TRBD1. CDR3 length equals 14 residues. With 4 bases clipped from V and 6 bases from J, the junction kept 5 bases outside the gene matches. Germline assignment: CDR1 SNHLY and CDR2 FYNNEI. CDR3 loop: CASSGDRGRQTQYF. The CDR3 coding sequence is TGTGCCAGCAGTGGGGACAGGGGCCGACAGACCCAGTACTTC.

In its sample, this clone was seen a few times. This rearrangement joins TRBV5-4 to TRBJ2-1, with 7 bases aligning to TRBD2. Germline CDR1 is SGHNT and CDR2 is YYREEE (reference sequence). The CDR3 covers 15 residues. J gave up 9 bases and V 3 bases, and 12 bases lay outside the gene matches. The CDR3 nucleotides are TGTGCCAGCAGCTCGCCGACTCAAGCGGGGACTGAGCAGTTCTTC. Amino acids: CASSSPTQAGTEQFF.

The chain joins TRBV6-5 to TRBJ2-1, with a tentative D call TRBD2 (6 bases). V was pared by 2 bases and J by 3 bases, with 11 bases between. Per germline, CDR1 MNHEY and CDR2 SVGAGI. The CDR3 is 15 amino acids. The CDR3 nucleotides read TGTGCCAGCAGTTACGGGCGGGGCATCTACAATGAGCAGTTCTTC. Its protein is CASSYGRGIYNEQFF.